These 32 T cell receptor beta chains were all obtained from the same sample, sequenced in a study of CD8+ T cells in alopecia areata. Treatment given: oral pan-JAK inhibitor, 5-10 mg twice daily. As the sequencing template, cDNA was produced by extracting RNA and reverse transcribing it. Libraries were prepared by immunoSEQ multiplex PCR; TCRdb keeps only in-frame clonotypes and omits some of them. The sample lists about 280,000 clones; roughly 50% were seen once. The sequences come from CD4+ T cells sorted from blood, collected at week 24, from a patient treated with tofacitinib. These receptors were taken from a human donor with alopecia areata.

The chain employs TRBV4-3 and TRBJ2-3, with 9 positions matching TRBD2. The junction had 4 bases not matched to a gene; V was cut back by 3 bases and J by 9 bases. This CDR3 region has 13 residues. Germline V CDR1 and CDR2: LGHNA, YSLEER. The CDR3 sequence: CASSQAGGRTQYF. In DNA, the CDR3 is TGCGCCAGCAGCCAGGCGGGGGGGCGGACGCAGTATTTT.

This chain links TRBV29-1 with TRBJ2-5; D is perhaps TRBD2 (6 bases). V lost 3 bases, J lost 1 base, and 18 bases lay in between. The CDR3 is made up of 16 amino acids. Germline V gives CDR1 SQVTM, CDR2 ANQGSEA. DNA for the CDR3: TGCAGCGTTGATGGGGGGTCAGGGCGGCCCCAAGAGACCCAGTACTTC. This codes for CSVDGGSGRPQETQYF. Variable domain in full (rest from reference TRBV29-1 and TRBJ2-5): SAVISQKPSRDICQRGTSLTIQCQVDSQVTMMFWYRQQPGQSLTLIATANQGSEATYESGFVIDKFPISRPNLTFSTLTVSNMSPEDSSIYLCSVDGGSGRPQETQYFGPGTRLLVL.

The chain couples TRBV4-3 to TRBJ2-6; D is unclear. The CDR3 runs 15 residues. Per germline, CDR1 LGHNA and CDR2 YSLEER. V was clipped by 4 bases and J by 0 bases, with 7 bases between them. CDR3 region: CASSPESSGANVLTF. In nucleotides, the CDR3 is TGCGCCAGCAGCCCAGAGTCCTCTGGGGCCAACGTCCTGACTTTC.

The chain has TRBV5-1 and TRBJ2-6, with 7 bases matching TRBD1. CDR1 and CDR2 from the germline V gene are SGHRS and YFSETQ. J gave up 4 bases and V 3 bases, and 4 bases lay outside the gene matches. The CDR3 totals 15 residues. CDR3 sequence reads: CASSSLDRGANVLTF. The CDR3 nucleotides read TGCGCCAGCAGCTCACTGGACAGGGGGGCCAACGTCCTGACTTTC.

CDR3 amino acids: CASSHGGSYTF. The CDR3 region has the DNA TGTGCCAGCAGTCATGGGGGGTCCTACACCTTC. The chain couples TRBV25-1 to TRBJ1-2; D perhaps matches TRBD1 (5 bases). The CDR3 covers 11 residues. With 5 bases removed from V and 10 bases from J, the gap between germline ends came to 11 bases. Germline-derived CDR1 and CDR2 are MGHDK and SYGVNS.

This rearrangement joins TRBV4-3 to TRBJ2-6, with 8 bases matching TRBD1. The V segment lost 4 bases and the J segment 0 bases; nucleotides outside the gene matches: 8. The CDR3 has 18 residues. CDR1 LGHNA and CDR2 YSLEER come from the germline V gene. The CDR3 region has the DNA TGCGCCAGCAGCCCCAAACAGGGGGGTTTCTCTGGGGCCAACGTCCTGACTTTC. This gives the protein CASSPKQGGFSGANVLTF.

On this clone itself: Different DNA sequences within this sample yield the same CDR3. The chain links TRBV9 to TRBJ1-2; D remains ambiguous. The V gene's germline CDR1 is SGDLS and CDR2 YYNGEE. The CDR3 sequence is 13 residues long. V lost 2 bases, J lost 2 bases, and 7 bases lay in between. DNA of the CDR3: TGTGCCAGCAGCGTTGACGGAAACTATGGCTACACCTTC. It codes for CASSVDGNYGYTF.

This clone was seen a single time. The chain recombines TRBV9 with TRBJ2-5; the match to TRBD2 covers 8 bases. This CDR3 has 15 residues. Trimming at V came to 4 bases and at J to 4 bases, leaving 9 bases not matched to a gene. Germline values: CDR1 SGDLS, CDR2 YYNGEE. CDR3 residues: CASSTTGGVGETQYF. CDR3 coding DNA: TGTGCCAGCAGCACGACCGGGGGGGTTGGAGAGACCCAGTACTTC. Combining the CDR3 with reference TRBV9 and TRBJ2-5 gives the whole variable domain DSGVTQTPKHLITATGQRVTLRCSPRSGDLSVYWYQQSLDQGLQFLIQYYNGEERAKGNILERFSAQQFPDLHSELNLSSLELGDSALYFCASSTTGGVGETQYFGPGTRLLVL.

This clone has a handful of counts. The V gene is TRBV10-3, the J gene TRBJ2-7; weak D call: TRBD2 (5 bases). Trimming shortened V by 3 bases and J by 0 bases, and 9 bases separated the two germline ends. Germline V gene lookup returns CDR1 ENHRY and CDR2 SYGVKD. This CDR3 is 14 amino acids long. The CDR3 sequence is CAISDGGGSYEQYF. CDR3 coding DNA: TGTGCCATCAGTGACGGCGGAGGCTCCTACGAGCAGTACTTC.

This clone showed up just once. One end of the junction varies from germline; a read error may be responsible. Here the CDR3 DNA reads TGTGCCAGCAGCATAGCAGGACAGAACTATGGCTACACCTTC. It encodes CASSIAGQNYGYTF. V usage is TRBV7-9 and J usage is TRBJ1-2, with D perhaps TRBD1 (6 bases). Germline V gene sequence: CDR1 SEHNR, CDR2 FQNEAQ (reference sequence). This CDR3 spans 14 amino acids.

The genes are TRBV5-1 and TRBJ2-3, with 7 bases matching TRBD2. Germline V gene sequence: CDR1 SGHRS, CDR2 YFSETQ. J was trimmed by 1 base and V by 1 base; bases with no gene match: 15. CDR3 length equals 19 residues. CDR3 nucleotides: TGCGCCAGCAGCTTGTTAGTCCGTCGGGCGGGGGAACGCACAGATACGCAGTATTTT. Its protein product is CASSLLVRRAGERTDTQYF. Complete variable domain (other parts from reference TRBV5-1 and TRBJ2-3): KAGVTQTPRYLIKTRGQQVTLSCSPISGHRSVSWYQQTPGQGLQFLFEYFSETQRNKGNFPGRFSGRQFSNSRSEMNVSTLELGDSALYLCASSLLVRRAGERTDTQYFGPGTRLTVL.

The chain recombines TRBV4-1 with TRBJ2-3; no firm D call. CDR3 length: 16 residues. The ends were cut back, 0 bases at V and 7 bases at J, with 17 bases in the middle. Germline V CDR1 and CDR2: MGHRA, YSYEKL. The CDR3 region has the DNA TGCGCCAGCAGCCAAGAACCATTCACGACCCTTAATACGCAGTATTTT. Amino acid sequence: CASSQEPFTTLNTQYF.

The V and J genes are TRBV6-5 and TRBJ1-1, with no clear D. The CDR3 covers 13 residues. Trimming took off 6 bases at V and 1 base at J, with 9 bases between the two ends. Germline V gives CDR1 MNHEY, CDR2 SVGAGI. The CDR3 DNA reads TGTGCCAGCAGAGTGGACCCGAACACTGAAGCTTTCTTT. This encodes CASRVDPNTEAFF.

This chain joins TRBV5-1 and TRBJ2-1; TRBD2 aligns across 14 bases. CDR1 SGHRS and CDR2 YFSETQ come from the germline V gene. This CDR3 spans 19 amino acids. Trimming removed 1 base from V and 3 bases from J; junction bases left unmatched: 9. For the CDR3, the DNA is TGCGCCAGCAGCTTGACGGGACTAGCGGGGGCGCCCGGCTACAATGAGCAGTTCTTC. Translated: CASSLTGLAGAPGYNEQFF. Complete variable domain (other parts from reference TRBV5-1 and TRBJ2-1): KAGVTQTPRYLIKTRGQQVTLSCSPISGHRSVSWYQQTPGQGLQFLFEYFSETQRNKGNFPGRFSGRQFSNSRSEMNVSTLELGDSALYLCASSLTGLAGAPGYNEQFFGPGTRLTVL.

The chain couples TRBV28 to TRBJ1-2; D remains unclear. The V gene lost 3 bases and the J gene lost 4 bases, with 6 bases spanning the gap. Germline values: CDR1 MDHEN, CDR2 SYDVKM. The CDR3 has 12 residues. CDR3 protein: CASSFSGYGYTF. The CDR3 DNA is TGTGCCAGCAGTTTTAGCGGCTATGGCTACACCTTC.

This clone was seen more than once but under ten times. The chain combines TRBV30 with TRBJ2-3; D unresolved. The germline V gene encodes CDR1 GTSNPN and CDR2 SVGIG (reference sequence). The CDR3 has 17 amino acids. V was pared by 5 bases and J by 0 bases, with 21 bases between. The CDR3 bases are TGTGCCTGGCAGACGCTCAGATCCCCCTCTAGCACAGATACGCAGTATTTT. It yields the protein CAWQTLRSPSSTDTQYF.

The CDR3 sequence is CASSPPGTHNEQFF. The CDR3, as DNA: TGCGCCAGCAGCCCCCCGGGGACTCACAATGAGCAGTTCTTC. V usage is TRBV5-1 and J usage is TRBJ2-1; weak D call: TRBD2 (6 bases). The V gene's germline CDR1 is SGHRS and CDR2 YFSETQ. V lost 4 bases, J lost 5 bases, and 13 bases lay in between. The length of the CDR3 is 14 residues.

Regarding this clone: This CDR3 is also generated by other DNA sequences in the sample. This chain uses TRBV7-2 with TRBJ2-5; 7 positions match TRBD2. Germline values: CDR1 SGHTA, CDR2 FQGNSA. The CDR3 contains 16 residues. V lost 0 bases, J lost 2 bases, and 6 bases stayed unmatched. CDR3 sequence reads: CASSLALGGGQETQYF. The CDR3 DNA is TGTGCCAGCAGCTTAGCGCTCGGCGGGGGTCAAGAGACCCAGTACTTC. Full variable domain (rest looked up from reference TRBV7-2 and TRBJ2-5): GAGVSQSPSNKVTEKGKDVELRCDPISGHTALYWYRQSLGQGLEFLIYFQGNSAPDKSGLPSDRFSAERTGGSVSTLTIQRTQQEDSAVYLCASSLALGGGQETQYFGPGTRLLVL.

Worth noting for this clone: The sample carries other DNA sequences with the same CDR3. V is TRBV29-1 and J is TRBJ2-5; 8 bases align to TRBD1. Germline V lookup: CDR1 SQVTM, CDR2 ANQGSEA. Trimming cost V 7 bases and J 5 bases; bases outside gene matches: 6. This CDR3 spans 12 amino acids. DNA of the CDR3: TGCAGCGGAGGACAGGGCGGCGAGACCCAGTACTTC. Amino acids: CSGGQGGETQYF.

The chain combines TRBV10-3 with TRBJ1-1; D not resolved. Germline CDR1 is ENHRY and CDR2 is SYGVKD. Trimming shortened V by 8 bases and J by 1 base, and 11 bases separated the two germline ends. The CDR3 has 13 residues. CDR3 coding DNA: TGTGCCATCCATGGAAGTTCGAACACTGAAGCTTTCTTT. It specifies CAIHGSSNTEAFF.

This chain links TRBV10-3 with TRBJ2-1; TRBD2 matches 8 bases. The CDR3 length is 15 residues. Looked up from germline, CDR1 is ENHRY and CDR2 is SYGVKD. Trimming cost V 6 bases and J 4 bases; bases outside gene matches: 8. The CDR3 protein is CAIRDIAGRYNEQFF. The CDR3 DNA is TGTGCCATCAGGGACATAGCGGGGAGGTACAATGAGCAGTTCTTC.

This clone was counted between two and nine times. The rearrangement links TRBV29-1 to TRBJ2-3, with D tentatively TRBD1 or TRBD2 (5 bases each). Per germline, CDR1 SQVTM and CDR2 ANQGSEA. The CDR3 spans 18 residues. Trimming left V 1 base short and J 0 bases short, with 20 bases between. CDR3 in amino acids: CSVEGDRLTRSSTDTQYF. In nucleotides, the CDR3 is TGCAGCGTTGAAGGGGACCGACTGACTCGTTCTAGCACAGATACGCAGTATTTT.

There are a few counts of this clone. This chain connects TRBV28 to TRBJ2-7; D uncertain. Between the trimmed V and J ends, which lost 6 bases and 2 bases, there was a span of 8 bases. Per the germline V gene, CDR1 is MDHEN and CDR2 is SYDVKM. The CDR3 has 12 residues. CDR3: CASRTVTYEQYF. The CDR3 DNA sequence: TGTGCCAGCAGAACCGTAACCTACGAGCAGTACTTC.

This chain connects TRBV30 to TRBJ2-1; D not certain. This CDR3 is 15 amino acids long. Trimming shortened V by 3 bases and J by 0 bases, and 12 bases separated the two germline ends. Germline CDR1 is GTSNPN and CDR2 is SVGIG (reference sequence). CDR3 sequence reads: CAWSDGGSSYNEQFF. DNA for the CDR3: TGTGCCTGGAGCGACGGTGGCAGCTCCTACAATGAGCAGTTCTTC.

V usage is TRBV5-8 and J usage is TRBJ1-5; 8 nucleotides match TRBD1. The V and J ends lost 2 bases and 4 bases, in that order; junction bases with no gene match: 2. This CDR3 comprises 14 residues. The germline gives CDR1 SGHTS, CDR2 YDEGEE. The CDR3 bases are TGTGCCAGCAGCTTCGGGACAGGAAATCAGCCCCAGCATTTT. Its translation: CASSFGTGNQPQHF.

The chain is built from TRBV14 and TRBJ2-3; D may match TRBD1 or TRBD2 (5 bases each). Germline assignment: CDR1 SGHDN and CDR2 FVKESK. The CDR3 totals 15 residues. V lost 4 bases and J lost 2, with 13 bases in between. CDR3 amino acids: CASSLRGAITDTQYF. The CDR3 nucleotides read TGTGCCAGCAGCCTAAGGGGAGCTATCACAGATACGCAGTATTTT.

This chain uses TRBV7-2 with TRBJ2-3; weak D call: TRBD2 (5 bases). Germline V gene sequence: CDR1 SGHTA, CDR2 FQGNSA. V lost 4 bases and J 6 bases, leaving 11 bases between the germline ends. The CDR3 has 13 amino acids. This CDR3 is CASSYARADTQYF. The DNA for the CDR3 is TGTGCCAGCAGCTATGCGAGGGCGGATACGCAGTATTTT.

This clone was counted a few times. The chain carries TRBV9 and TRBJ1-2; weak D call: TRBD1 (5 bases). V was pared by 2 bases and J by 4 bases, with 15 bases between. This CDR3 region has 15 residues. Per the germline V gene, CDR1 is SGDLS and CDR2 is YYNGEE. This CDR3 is CASSVGTALGYGYTF. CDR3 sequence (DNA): TGTGCCAGCAGCGTGGGGACGGCCCTGGGCTATGGCTACACCTTC.

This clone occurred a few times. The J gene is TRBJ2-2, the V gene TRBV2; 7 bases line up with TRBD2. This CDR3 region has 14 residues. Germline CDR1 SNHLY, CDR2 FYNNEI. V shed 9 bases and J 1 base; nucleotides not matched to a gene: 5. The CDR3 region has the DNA TGTGCCAGTAAAATAGCGGGGAACACCGGGGAGCTGTTTTTT. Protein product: CASKIAGNTGELFF.

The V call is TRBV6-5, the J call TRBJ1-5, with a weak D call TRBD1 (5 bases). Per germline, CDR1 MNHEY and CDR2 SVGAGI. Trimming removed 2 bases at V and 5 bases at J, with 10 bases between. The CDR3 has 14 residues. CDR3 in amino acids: CASSYRDGDQPQHF. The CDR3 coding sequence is TGTGCCAGCAGTTACCGGGACGGAGATCAGCCCCAGCATTTT.

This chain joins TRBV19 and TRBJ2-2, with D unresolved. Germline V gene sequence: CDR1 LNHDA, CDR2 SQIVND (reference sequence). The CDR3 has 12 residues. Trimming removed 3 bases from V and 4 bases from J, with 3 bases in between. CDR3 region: CASSIITGELFF. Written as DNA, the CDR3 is TGTGCCAGTAGTATCATCACCGGGGAGCTGTTTTTT.

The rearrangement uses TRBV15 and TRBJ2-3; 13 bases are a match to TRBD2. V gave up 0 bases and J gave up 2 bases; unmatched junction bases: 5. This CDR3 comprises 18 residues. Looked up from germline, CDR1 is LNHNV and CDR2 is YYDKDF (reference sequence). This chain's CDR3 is CATSREPGLAGITDTQYF. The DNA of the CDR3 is TGTGCCACCAGCAGAGAACCGGGACTAGCGGGGATCACAGATACGCAGTATTTT.